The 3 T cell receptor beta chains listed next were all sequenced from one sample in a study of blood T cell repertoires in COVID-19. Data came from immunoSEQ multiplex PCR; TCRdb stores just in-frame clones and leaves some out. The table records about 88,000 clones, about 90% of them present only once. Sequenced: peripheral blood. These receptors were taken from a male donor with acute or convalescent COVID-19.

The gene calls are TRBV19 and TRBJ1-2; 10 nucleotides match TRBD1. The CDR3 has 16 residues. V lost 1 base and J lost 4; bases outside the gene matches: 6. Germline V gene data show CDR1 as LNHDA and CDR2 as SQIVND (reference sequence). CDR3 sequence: CASSIAGTGASYGYTF. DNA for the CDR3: TGTGCCAGTAGTATAGCAGGGACAGGGGCGAGCTATGGCTACACCTTC.

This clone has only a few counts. This CDR3 is CSASSGNQPQHF. The CDR3 DNA reads TGCAGTGCTAGTTCGGGCAATCAGCCCCAGCATTTT. This chain connects TRBV20-1 to TRBJ1-5; D gene unclear. CDR3 length: 12 amino acids. V lost 3 bases, J lost 2 bases, and 5 bases lay in between. Germline V lookup: CDR1 DFQATT, CDR2 SNEGSKA (reference sequence).

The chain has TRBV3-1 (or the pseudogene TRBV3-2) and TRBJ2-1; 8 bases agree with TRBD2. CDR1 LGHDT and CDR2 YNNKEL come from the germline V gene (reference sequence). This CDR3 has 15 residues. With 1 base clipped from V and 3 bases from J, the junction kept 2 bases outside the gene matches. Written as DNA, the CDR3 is TGTGCCAGCAGCCAAGCACTAGCGGTCTACAATGAGCAGTTCTTC. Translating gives CASSQALAVYNEQFF.